The clone carrying this T cell receptor beta chain was counted a few times. Assay used: immunoSEQ multiplex PCR; TCRdb lists only in-frame clones, some missing. Altogether approximately 200,000 clones are present, 80% to 90% being singletons, with the ten largest covering about 0.91%. This entry belongs to a study of blood T cell repertoires in COVID-19. Germline-derived CDR1 and CDR2 are SGHTA and FQGNSA. The V gene lost 1 base and the J gene lost 9 bases, with 13 bases spanning the gap. The length of the CDR3 is 15 residues. Sequenced input: peripheral blood. The receptor comes from a man aged 40-50 years with acute or convalescent COVID-19. J is TRBJ1-6 and V is TRBV7-2; D remains ambiguous. CDR3 DNA sequence: TGTGCCAGCAGCTTAGGCCCCGGGCGGGGTTCACCCCTCCACTTT. Protein sequence: CASSLGPGRGSPLHF.